This is a list of T cell receptor beta chains from one sample in a study of early T cells in non-severe SARS-CoV-2 infection. From the 5' RACE reads, TCRdb called clonotypes with MiXCR, one entry per CDR3 protein. The table has around 84,000 distinct CDR3 sequences, around 14% seen once. The sequencing input was whole blood. These receptors originate from an adult who was a healthcare worker with PCR-confirmed SARS-CoV-2 infection or an uninfected control (not recorded which). Each CDR3 is given with its conserved first and last residue. Fields, in order: V gene, D gene, J gene, clone size, CDR3 DNA, CDR3 protein. A D gene is named only where the DNA matches it firmly. Not every row has a clone size; where given, it reads once, few, many or a size class.

TRBV2	NA	TRBJ2-1	NA	TGTGCCAGCAGCGAATCCCCCTCGCGGAAAAGTTCCTACAATGAGCAGTTCTTC	CASSESPSRKSSYNEQFF
TRBV7-2	NA	TRBJ1-2	few	TGTGCCAGCAGCCCAGGACAGAACTATGGCTACACCTTC	CASSPGQNYGYTF
TRBV7-8	TRBD2	TRBJ2-3	many	TGTGCCAGCAGCTCCTACCCAGCGGGAGGGCAAACAGATACGCAGTATTTT	CASSSYPAGGQTDTQYF
TRBV19	NA	TRBJ1-5	many	TGTGCCAGTAGAGAGGGCTGGGGCAATCAGCCCCAGCATTTT	CASREGWGNQPQHF
TRBV7-6	NA	TRBJ1-5	few	TGTGCCAGCAGCCTACTGGGTAATAGCAATCAGCCCCAGCATTTT	CASSLLGNSNQPQHF
TRBV11-2	NA	TRBJ2-3	few	TGTGCCAGCAACCTAGGTGCTGATACGCAGTATTTT	CASNLGADTQYF
TRBV27	TRBD1	TRBJ2-7	many	TGTGCCAGCAGTTTATTCCGGACAGGAGGCATCCCCTACGAGCAGTACTTC	CASSLFRTGGIPYEQYF
TRBV7-3	NA	TRBJ2-1	few	TGTGCCAGCAAAAGTCAGGGGGGCCGTTACAATGAGCAGTTCTTC	CASKSQGGRYNEQFF
TRBV7-9	NA	TRBJ2-1	many	TGTGCCAGCAGCCCGCCATCCGACAATGAGCAGTTCTTC	CASSPPSDNEQFF
TRBV20-1	TRBD2	TRBJ2-7	few	TGCAGTGCCCAACCCCCTAGCGGACTATCCTACGAGCAGTACTTC	CSAQPPSGLSYEQYF
TRBV27	NA	TRBJ1-5	many	TGTGCCAGCAGTTTAGGTTCTATCAATCAGCCCCAGCATTTT	CASSLGSINQPQHF
TRBV29-1	NA	TRBJ2-5	NA	TGCAGCGTTGTAGGCGGGCGGGAGACCCAGTACTTC	CSVVGGRETQYF
TRBV5-1	NA	TRBJ2-4	NA	TGCGCCAGCACTTCAGGGGTAGGAAACATTCAGTACTTC	CASTSGVGNIQYF
TRBV9	TRBD2	TRBJ2-1	few	TGTGCCAGCAGCGTCGGGACTAGTAATGAGCAGTTCTTC	CASSVGTSNEQFF
TRBV30	NA	TRBJ1-5	NA	TGTGCCTGGTCTCGTGGACAGATCAATCAGCCCCAGCATTTT	CAWSRGQINQPQHF